The next 8 T cell receptor beta chains were all read from a single sample in a study of identical twins. TCRdb re-called the 5' RACE reads with MiXCR, one entry per CDR3 protein. The sample records about 690,000 distinct CDR3 sequences, around 6% being singletons. The sample consisted of naive T cells sorted from blood. The receptors come from a man aged 18 to 29 in good health.

This clonotype was recorded many times. This chain joins TRBV28 and TRBJ1-2; D is unclear. The V gene lost 1 base and the J gene lost 6 bases, with 6 bases spanning the gap. The CDR3 consists of 12 residues. The germline gives CDR1 MDHEN, CDR2 SYDVKM. CDR3 in amino acids: CASSLYANGYTF. For the CDR3, the DNA is TGTGCCAGCAGTTTATACGCCAATGGCTACACCTTC.

This chain links TRBV28 with TRBJ2-7; D might be TRBD2 (6 bases). Deletions cut 1 base from V and 3 bases from J, with 13 bases between. Germline values: CDR1 MDHEN, CDR2 SYDVKM. The CDR3 loop spans 15 amino acids. The CDR3 spells CASSLYGGSLYEQYF. CDR3 sequence (DNA): TGTGCCAGCAGTTTATACGGGGGATCCCTCTACGAGCAGTACTTC.

This clonotype was counted ten times or more. V is TRBV5-6 and J is TRBJ2-3; 8 bases match TRBD1. The CDR3 has 14 residues. Germline trimming cut 4 bases from V and 2 bases from J; bases unmatched to any gene: 3. CDR1 and CDR2 from the germline V gene are SGHDT and YYEEEE. The DNA of the CDR3 is TGTGCCAGCAGCCCGACAGGGGCCACAGATACGCAGTATTTT. Translating gives CASSPTGATDTQYF. The full variable domain, its missing parts supplied by reference TRBV5-6 and TRBJ2-3, is DAGVTQSPTHLIKTRGQQVTLRCSPKSGHDTVSWYQQALGQGPQFIFQYYEEEERQRGNFPDRFSGHQFPNYSSELNVNALLLGDSALYLCASSPTGATDTQYFGPGTRLTVL.

This clonotype was found many times. The V and J genes are TRBV20-1 and TRBJ2-1; D is perhaps TRBD2 (6 bases). V was shortened by 3 bases and J by 6 bases, with 18 bases between the two germline ends. Germline CDR1 reads DFQATT; CDR2 reads SNEGSKA (reference sequence). The CDR3 is 15 residues long. The CDR3 DNA reads TGCAGTGCTAGGACAGCCCGGGACTCTCTCAATGAGCAGTTCTTC. This codes for CSARTARDSLNEQFF.

This chain links TRBV12-3 or TRBV12-4 with TRBJ2-5, with 8 positions matching TRBD2. Trimming at V came to 6 bases and at J to 2 bases, leaving 11 bases not matched to a gene. The CDR3 has 16 residues. The CDR3, as DNA: TGTGCCAGCAGCAACCAGGGACTAGTGCCTCAAGAGACCCAGTACTTC. This codes for CASSNQGLVPQETQYF.

This clonotype has just a few counts. The chain links TRBV5-4 to TRBJ2-2; D is perhaps TRBD2 (5 bases). V was clipped by 4 bases and J by 4 bases, with 11 bases between them. Per germline, CDR1 SGHNT and CDR2 YYREEE (reference sequence). This CDR3 region has 14 residues. The CDR3 sequence is CASSPDLPTGELFF. CDR3 coding DNA: TGTGCCAGCAGCCCGGACTTACCCACCGGGGAGCTGTTTTTT.

The rearrangement joins TRBV12-3 or TRBV12-4 to TRBJ2-7; D is possibly TRBD1 (6 bases). The CDR3 runs 14 residues. V lost 6 bases and J 3 bases, leaving 15 bases between the germline ends. The CDR3 region has the DNA TGTGCCAGCAGCGATTCTCACAGGGTCTACGAGCAGTACGTC. This codes for CASSDSHRVYEQYV.

This clonotype was counted ten times or more. The chain recombines TRBV27 with TRBJ2-1; 8 bases are a match to TRBD1. CDR1 and CDR2 from the germline V gene are MNHEY and SMNVEV (reference sequence). The V segment lost 6 bases and the J segment 6 bases; nucleotides outside the gene matches: 7. The CDR3 is made up of 14 amino acids. CDR3 sequence: CASSVQGVGNEQFF. The CDR3 nucleotides are TGTGCCAGCAGCGTACAGGGGGTGGGCAATGAGCAGTTCTTC.